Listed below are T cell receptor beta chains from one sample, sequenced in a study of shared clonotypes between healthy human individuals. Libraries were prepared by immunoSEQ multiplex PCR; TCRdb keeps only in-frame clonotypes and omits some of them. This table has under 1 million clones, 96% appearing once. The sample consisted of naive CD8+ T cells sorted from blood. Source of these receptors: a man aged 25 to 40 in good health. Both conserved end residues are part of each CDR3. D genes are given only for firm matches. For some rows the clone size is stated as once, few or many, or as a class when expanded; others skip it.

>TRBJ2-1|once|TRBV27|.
TGTGCCAGCAGTTTTGCCCTCACCAATGAGCAGTTCTTC
CASSFALTNEQFF
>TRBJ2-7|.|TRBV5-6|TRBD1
TGTGCCAGCAAGGAGCGGGACAGGGGGCTCAACGAGCAGTACTTC
CASKERDRGLNEQYF
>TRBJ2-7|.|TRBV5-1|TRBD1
TGCGCCAGCAGCTTGGCCCAGGGACAGGTCCACGAGCAGTACTTC
CASSLAQGQVHEQYF
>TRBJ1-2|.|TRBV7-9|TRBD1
TGTGCCAGCAGCTTAGAGCTACAGGGGTATGGCTACACCTTC
CASSLELQGYGYTF
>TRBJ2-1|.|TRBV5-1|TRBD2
TGCGCCAGCAGCACCGGGACTAGCGGGAGTAATGAGCAGTTCTTC
CASSTGTSGSNEQFF
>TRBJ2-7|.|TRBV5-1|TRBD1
TGCGCCAGCAGCTTCGGACAGGGGGCGAACGAGCAGTACTTC
CASSFGQGANEQYF
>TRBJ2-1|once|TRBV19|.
TGTGCCAGTAGTCCGGTAGCGGATCTCGGGGAGCAGTTCTTC
CASSPVADLGEQFF
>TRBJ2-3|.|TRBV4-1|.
TGCGCCAGCAGTCCGACCAGGGGGGTCACAGATACGCAGTATTTT
CASSPTRGVTDTQYF
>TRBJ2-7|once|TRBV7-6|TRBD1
TGTGCCAGCAGCGATCGACAGGGGATGAGCAACGAGCAGTACTTC
CASSDRQGMSNEQYF
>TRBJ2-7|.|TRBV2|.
TGTGCCAGCAGTGAAGGGACGGGAGTGTCGACCTACGAGCAGTACTTC
CASSEGTGVSTYEQYF
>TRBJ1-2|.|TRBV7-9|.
TGTGCCAGCAGCTTAACTTTTTCGCCGACAGTAAACTATGGCTACACCTTC
CASSLTFSPTVNYGYTF
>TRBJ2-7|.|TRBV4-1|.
TGCGCCAGCAGCCATCTCGTCTCCTACGAGCAGTACTTC
CASSHLVSYEQYF
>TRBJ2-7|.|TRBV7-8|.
TGTGCCAGCAGCTTACTAGCACAGGGATTCTGGTACTTC
CASSLLAQGFWYF
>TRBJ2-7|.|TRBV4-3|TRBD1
TGCGCCAGCAGATCCGGGACAGGGGACTCCTACGAGCAGTACTTC
CASRSGTGDSYEQYF
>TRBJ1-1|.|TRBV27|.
TGTGCCAGCAGCGAGCGACCTAACACTGAAGCTTTCTTT
CASSERPNTEAFF
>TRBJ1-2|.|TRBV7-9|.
TGTGCCAGCAGCTTAACCCCGACCCTTTATGGCTACACCTTC
CASSLTPTLYGYTF
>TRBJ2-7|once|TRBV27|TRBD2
TGTGCCAGCAGTTTATCGACTAGCGGTTACGAGCAGTACTTC
CASSLSTSGYEQYF
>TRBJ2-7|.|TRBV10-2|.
TGCGCCAGCAGTGATACAACTACGGGACTCATAGAGCAGTACTTC
CASSDTTTGLIEQYF
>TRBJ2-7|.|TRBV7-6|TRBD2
TGTGCCAGCAGCGTCAGACTAGCGGGAGGGAGTTACGAGCAGTACTTC
CASSVRLAGGSYEQYF
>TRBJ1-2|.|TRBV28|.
TGTGCCAGCAGGATAAGGGGGGTCCTTAACTATGGCTACACCTTC
CASRIRGVLNYGYTF
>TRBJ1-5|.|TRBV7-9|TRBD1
TGTGCCAGCAGCTTAGACAGGGGATTGCAGCCCCAGCATTTT
CASSLDRGLQPQHF
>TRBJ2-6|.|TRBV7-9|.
TGTGCCAGCAGCTTGGTCTCTGGGGCCAACGTCCTGACTTTC
CASSLVSGANVLTF